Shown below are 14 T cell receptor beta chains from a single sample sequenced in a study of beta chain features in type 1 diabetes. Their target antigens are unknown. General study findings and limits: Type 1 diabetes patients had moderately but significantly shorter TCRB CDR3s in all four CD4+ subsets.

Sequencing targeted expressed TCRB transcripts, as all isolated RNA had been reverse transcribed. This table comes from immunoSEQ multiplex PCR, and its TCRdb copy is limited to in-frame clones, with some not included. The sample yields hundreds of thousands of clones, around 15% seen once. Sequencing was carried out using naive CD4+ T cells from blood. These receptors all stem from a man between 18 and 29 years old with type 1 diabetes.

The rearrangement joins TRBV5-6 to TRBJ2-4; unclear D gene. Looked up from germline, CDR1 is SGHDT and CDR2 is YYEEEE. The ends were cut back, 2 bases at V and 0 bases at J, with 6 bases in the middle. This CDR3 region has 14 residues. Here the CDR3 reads CASSFVAAKNIQYF. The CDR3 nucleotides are TGTGCCAGCAGCTTTGTCGCAGCCAAAAACATTCAGTACTTC.

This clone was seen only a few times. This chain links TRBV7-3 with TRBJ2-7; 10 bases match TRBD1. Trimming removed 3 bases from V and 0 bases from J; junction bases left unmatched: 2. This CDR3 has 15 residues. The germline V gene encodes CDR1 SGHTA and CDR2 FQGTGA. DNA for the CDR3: TGTGCCAGCAGCTTGGGACAGGGGAGCTCCTACGAGCAGTACTTC. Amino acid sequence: CASSLGQGSSYEQYF.

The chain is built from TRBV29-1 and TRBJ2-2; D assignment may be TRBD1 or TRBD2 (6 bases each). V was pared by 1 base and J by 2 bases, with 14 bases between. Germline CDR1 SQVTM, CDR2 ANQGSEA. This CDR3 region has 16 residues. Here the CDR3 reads CSVEGSGGINTGELFF. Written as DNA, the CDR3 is TGCAGCGTTGAAGGGTCCGGGGGCATTAACACCGGGGAGCTGTTTTTT.

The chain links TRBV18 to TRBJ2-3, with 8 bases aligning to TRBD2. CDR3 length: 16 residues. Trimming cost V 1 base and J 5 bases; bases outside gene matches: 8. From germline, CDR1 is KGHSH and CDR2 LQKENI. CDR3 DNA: TGTGCCAGCTCACCACGAGCGGGGGAAGGAGGAGATACGCAGTATTTT. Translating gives CASSPRAGEGGDTQYF.

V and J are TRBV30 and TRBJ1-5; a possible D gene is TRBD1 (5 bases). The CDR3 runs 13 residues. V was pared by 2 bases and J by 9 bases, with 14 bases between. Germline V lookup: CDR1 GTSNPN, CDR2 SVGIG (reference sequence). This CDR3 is CAWSTGSSRPQHF. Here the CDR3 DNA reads TGTGCCTGGAGTACAGGTTCCTCTAGGCCCCAGCATTTT.

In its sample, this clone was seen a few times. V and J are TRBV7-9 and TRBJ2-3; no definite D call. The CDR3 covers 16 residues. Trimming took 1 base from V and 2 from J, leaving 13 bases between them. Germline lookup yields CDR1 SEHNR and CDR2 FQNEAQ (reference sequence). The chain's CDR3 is CASSLGASSSTDTQYF. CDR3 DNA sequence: TGTGCCAGCAGCTTAGGGGCCTCATCGTCCACAGATACGCAGTATTTT.

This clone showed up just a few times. The CDR3 loop is CASSPPLGASGETQYF. DNA for the CDR3: TGTGCCAGCTCACCACCGCTAGGAGCATCCGGGGAGACCCAGTACTTC. The chain is built from TRBV18 and TRBJ2-5, with D unresolved. V was cut by 0 bases and J by 5 bases, with 16 bases left in between. The CDR3 runs to 16 residues. Germline V gene data show CDR1 as KGHSH and CDR2 as LQKENI.

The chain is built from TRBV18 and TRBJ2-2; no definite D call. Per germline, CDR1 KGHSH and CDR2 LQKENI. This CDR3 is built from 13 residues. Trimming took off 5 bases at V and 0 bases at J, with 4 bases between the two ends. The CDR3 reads CASSSSNTGELFF. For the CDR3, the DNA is TGTGCCAGCTCATCTTCGAACACCGGGGAGCTGTTTTTT. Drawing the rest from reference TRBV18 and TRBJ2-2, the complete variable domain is NAGVMQNPRHLVRRRGQEARLRCSPMKGHSHVYWYRQLPEEGLKFMVYLQKENIIDESGMPKERFSAEFPKEGPSILRIQQVVRGDSAAYFCASSSSNTGELFFGEGSRLTVL.

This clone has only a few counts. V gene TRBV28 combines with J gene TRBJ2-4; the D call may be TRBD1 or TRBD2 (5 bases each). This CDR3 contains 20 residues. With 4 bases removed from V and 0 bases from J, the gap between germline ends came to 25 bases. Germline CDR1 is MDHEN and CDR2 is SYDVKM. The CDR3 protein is CASSSYRDRSLPLAKNIQYF. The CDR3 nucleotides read TGTGCCAGCAGTTCCTACCGGGACCGATCGCTTCCCTTAGCCAAAAACATTCAGTACTTC. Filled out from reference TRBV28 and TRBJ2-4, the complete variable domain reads DVKVTQSSRYLVKRTGEKVFLECVQDMDHENMFWYRQDPGLGLRLIYFSYDVKMKEKGDIPEGYSVSREKKERFSLILESASTNQTSMYLCASSSYRDRSLPLAKNIQYFGAGTRLSVL.

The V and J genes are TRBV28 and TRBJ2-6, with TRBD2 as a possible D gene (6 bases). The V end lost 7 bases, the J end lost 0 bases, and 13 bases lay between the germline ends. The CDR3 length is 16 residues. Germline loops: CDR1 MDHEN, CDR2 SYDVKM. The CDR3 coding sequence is TGTGCCAGCACAGTGGTGGGGGGCTCTGGGGCCAACGTCCTGACTTTC. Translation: CASTVVGGSGANVLTF.

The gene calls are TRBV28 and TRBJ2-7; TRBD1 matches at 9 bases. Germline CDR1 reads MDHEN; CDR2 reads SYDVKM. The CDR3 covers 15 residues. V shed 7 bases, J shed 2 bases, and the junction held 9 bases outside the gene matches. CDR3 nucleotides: TGTGCCAGCACGGGACAGGGAGGTCGGGCCTACGAGCAGTACTTC. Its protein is CASTGQGGRAYEQYF.

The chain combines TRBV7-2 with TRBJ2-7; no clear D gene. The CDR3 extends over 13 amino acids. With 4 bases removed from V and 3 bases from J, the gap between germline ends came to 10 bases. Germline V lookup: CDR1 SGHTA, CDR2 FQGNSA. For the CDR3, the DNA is TGTGCCAGCAGCTCTCCCACCATCTACGAGCAGTACTTC. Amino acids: CASSSPTIYEQYF.

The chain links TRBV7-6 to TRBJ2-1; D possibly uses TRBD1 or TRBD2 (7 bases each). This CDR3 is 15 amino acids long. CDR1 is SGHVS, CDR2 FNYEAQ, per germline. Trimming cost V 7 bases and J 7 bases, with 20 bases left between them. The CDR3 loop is CASTPGYQGGNEQFF. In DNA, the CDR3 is TGTGCCAGCACCCCTGGGTATCAGGGGGGGAATGAGCAGTTCTTC.

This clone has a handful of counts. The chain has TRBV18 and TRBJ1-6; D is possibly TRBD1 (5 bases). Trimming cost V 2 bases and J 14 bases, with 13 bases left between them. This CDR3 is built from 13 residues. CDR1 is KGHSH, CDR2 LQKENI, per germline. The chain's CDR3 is CASSPATPGSLHF. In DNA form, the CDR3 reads TGTGCCAGCTCACCAGCAACTCCAGGGTCCCTCCACTTT.